Listed below are T cell receptor beta chains from one sample, sequenced in a study of shared clonotypes between healthy human individuals. Measured with immunoSEQ multiplex PCR; TCRdb has only the in-frame clones, and not every one. Counted here are about a million clones, approximately 76% occurring once; the ten biggest clones make up approximately 1.5%. The sample consisted of memory CD4+ T cells sorted from blood. The source of these receptors is a man aged 18 to 29 in good health. CDR3s include the opening cysteine and the closing phenylalanine or tryptophan. A D gene is named only where the DNA matches it firmly. Only some rows state a clone size, as once, few, many or a class for expanded clones.

D	J	V	size	CDR3	DNA
.	TRBJ1-4	TRBV28	once	CASSFGQRSKLFF	TGTGCCAGCAGTTTCGGCCAAAGAAGTAAACTGTTTTTT
.	TRBJ2-3	TRBV6-1	.	CASSEYGGTQYF	TGTGCCAGCAGTGAATACGGAGGTACGCAGTATTTT
TRBD2	TRBJ2-5	TRBV29-1	.	CSVGTQRGPQETQYF	TGCAGCGTTGGAACCCAGCGGGGGCCCCAAGAGACCCAGTACTTC
TRBD2	TRBJ2-3	TRBV5-4	.	CASNGPREVPDTQYF	TGTGCCAGCAATGGACCTCGGGAGGTCCCAGATACGCAGTATTTT
TRBD2	TRBJ2-5	TRBV7-2	.	CASSRTSGGQETQYF	TGTGCCAGCAGCCGGACTAGCGGGGGCCAAGAGACCCAGTACTTC
TRBD2	TRBJ2-5	TRBV7-2	.	CASSQGLAGGSQYF	TGTGCCAGCAGCCAGGGACTAGCGGGGGGGTCCCAGTACTTC
TRBD2	TRBJ2-1	TRBV11-1	.	CASRAGGAYNEQFF	TGTGCCAGCAGAGCGGGGGGTGCCTACAATGAGCAGTTCTTC
.	TRBJ2-1	TRBV10-1	.	CASSGSGRNEQFF	TGCGCCAGCAGTGGAAGTGGAAGGAATGAGCAGTTCTTC
TRBD2	TRBJ2-5	TRBV5-4	.	CASSPGGSGGKQETQYF	TGTGCCAGCAGCCCCGGCGGGAGCGGGGGGAAACAAGAGACCCAGTACTTC
.	TRBJ2-7	TRBV11-2	.	CASSLDFGPYEQYF	TGTGCCAGCAGCTTAGATTTTGGGCCTTACGAGCAGTACTTC
.	TRBJ2-3	TRBV10-3	.	CAIRTSTDTQYF	TGTGCCATCAGAACGAGCACAGATACGCAGTATTTT
.	TRBJ2-4	TRBV7-2	few	CASSLGRLAGNIQYF	TGTGCCAGCAGCTTAGGAAGGCTGGCGGGAAACATTCAGTACTTC
.	TRBJ1-5	TRBV7-9	.	CASSLARGTGNLGPQHF	TGTGCCAGCAGCCTAGCTCGAGGCACAGGGAATTTGGGGCCCCAGCATTTT
.	TRBJ2-6	TRBV5-6	.	CASSSYRVSGANVLTF	TGTGCCAGCAGCTCTTACAGGGTCTCTGGGGCCAACGTCCTGACTTTC
.	TRBJ2-3	TRBV5-1	.	CASSTDGSTDTQYF	TGCGCCAGCAGCACGGACGGAAGCACAGATACGCAGTATTTT
TRBD1	TRBJ1-6	TRBV25-1	few	CASSGSAGTGFNSPLHF	TGTGCCAGCAGTGGCTCCGCCGGGACAGGGTTTAATTCACCCCTCCACTTT
.	TRBJ1-1	TRBV6-5	.	CASKAHVVNTEAFF	TGTGCCAGCAAAGCCCACGTTGTAAACACTGAAGCTTTCTTT
TRBD1	TRBJ2-7	TRBV5-1	.	CASSSDGQGTEQYF	TGCGCCAGCAGCTCCGATGGACAGGGAACCGAGCAGTACTTC
TRBD1	TRBJ1-4	TRBV11-1	.	CASSAYRGANEKLFF	TGTGCCAGCAGCGCGTACAGGGGTGCTAATGAAAAACTGTTTTTT
.	TRBJ2-1	TRBV7-2	.	CASSWRGYNEQFF	TGTGCCAGCAGCTGGCGGGGTTACAATGAGCAGTTCTTC
TRBD2	TRBJ2-5	TRBV5-1	.	CASSLLAGNGETQYF	TGCGCCAGCAGCTTGCTAGCGGGGAATGGAGAGACCCAGTACTTC
TRBD2	TRBJ2-5	TRBV18	.	CASSPRLAGGLETQYF	TGTGCCAGCTCACCCCGGTTAGCGGGGGGCTTAGAGACCCAGTACTTC
.	TRBJ2-3	TRBV5-1	.	CASSLARLGGHTDTQYF	TGCGCCAGCAGCTTGGCCCGTCTGGGAGGCCACACAGATACGCAGTATTTT
.	TRBJ2-2	TRBV12-5	.	CASGLKVLGIPTNTGELFF	TGTGCTAGTGGTTTAAAGGTCCTTGGGATACCCACGAACACCGGGGAGCTGTTTTTT
TRBD1	TRBJ2-7	TRBV13	.	CASSTRDSQIFYEQYF	TGTGCCAGCAGCACAAGGGACAGCCAAATTTTCTACGAGCAGTACTTC
TRBD2	TRBJ2-1	TRBV7-7	few	CASSSGLAPNEQFF	TGTGCTAGCAGCTCGGGACTAGCCCCTAATGAGCAGTTCTTC
TRBD1	TRBJ2-2	TRBV5-1	.	CASSLGLQGATGTGELFF	TGCGCCAGCAGCTTAGGTTTACAGGGGGCGACGGGCACCGGGGAGCTGTTTTTT
.	TRBJ2-2	TRBV11-3	.	CASSLLRSSGELFF	TGTGCCAGCAGCTTATTACGGAGTAGCGGGGAGCTGTTTTTT
TRBD2	TRBJ2-4	TRBV5-4	few	CASSRSREVAKNIQYF	TGTGCCAGCAGCCGATCCCGGGAGGTGGCCAAAAACATTCAGTACTTC
.	TRBJ1-5	TRBV5-1	.	CASSPNGGNSNQPQHF	TGCGCCAGCAGCCCGAACGGAGGGAATAGCAATCAGCCCCAGCATTTT
.	TRBJ2-7	TRBV6-1	.	CISGAQYF	TGTATCAGCGGTGCGCAGTACTTC
TRBD1	TRBJ2-2	TRBV5-1	.	CASKPPGQANTGELFF	TGCGCCAGCAAACCACCGGGACAGGCGAACACCGGGGAGCTGTTTTTT
TRBD1	TRBJ1-4	TRBV30	.	CAWSDTDRGNEKLFF	TGTGCCTGGAGCGACACGGACAGGGGGAATGAAAAACTGTTTTTT
.	TRBJ2-1	TRBV12-5	once	CASALGVSYNEQFF	TGTGCTAGTGCCTTGGGGGTCTCCTACAATGAGCAGTTCTTC
.	TRBJ2-7	TRBV5-1	.	CASSLAQASSYEQYF	TGCGCCAGCAGCTTGGCACAGGCGAGCTCCTACGAGCAGTACTTC
.	TRBJ1-5	TRBV28	.	CASSLLSGNQPQHF	TGTGCCAGCAGTTTACTCTCGGGCAATCAGCCCCAGCATTTT
.	TRBJ1-4	TRBV28	many	CASYSTAGEKLFF	TGTGCCAGCTACAGTACAGCGGGTGAAAAACTGTTTTTT
.	TRBJ1-4	TRBV28	.	CASSIGRGTVNEKLFF	TGTGCCAGCAGCATAGGGCGGGGGACCGTTAATGAAAAACTGTTTTTT